The present entry profiles one T cell receptor beta chain with its context. The entry originates in a study of cytomegalovirus exposure and HLA in healthy donors. The CDR3 covers 13 residues. The V and J ends lost 1 base and 8 bases respectively, with 11 bases between them. Germline CDR1 is MGHRA and CDR2 is YSYEKL. In the PCR, 60 Vbeta and 13 Jbeta primers were used. Libraries were prepared by immunoSEQ multiplex PCR; TCRdb keeps only in-frame clonotypes and omits some of them. The sample shows 150,000 to 200,000 clones, around 72% of them seen only once. The genes are TRBV4-1 and TRBJ1-2; no definite D call. The TCR originated in a middle-aged man in good health and CMV-seropositive. The material sequenced was PBMCs. DNA of the CDR3: TGCGCCAGCAGCCAAGGGCAGGTGGGCGGCTACACCTTC. Translated, it gives CASSQGQVGGYTF.